The present T cell receptor (beta chain) was sequenced within a study of shared clonotypes between healthy human individuals. TCRdb's copy holds only in-frame clones and misses some; the assay was immunoSEQ multiplex PCR. Here the sample spans over a million clones, about 96% being singletons. The source material was naive CD4+ T cells sorted from blood. Subset noted: CD45RA+ positively selected. The TCR sequence derives from a man aged 25 to 40 in good health.

CDR3 amino acids: CASSETGLASYEQYF. As DNA, the CDR3 is TGTGCCAGCAGTGAAACAGGACTAGCGTCCTACGAGCAGTACTTC. The chain links TRBV2 to TRBJ2-7; 9 bases agree with TRBD2. The CDR3 sequence is 15 residues long. The germline V gene has CDR1 SNHLY and CDR2 FYNNEI. J lost 1 base, V lost 2 bases, and 3 bases had no gene match.